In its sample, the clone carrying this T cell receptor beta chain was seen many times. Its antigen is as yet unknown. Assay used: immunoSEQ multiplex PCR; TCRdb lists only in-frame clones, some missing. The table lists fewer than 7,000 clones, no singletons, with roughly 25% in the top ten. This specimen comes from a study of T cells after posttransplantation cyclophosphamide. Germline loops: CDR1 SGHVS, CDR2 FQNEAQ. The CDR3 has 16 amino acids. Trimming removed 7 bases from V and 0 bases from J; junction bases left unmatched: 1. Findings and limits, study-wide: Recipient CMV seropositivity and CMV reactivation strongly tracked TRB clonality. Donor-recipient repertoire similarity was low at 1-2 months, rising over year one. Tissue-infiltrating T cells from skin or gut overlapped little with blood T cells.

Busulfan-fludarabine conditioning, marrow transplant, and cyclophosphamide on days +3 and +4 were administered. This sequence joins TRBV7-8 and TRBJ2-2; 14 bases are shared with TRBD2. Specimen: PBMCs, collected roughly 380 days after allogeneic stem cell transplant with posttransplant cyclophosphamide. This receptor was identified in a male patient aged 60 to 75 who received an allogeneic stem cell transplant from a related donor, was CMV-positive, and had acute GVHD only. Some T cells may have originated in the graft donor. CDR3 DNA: TGTGCCAGCAAGGGACTAGCGGGGGCGAACACCGGGGAGCTGTTTTTT. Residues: CASKGLAGANTGELFF.